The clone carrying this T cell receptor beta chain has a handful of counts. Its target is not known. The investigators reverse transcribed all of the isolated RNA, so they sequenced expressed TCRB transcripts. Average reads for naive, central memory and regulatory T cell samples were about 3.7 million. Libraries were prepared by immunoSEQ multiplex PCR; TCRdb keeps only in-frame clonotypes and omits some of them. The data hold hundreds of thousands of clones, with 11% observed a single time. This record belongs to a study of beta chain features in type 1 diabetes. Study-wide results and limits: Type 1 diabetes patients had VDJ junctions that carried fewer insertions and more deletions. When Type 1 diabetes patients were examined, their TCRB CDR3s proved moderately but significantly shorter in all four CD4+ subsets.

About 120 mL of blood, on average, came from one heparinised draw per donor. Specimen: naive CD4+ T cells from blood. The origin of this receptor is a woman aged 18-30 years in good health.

The CDR3 spells CASRGQAFLNSPLHF. CDR3 nucleotides: TGTGCCAGCAGGGGACAGGCTTTCTTAAATTCACCCCTCCACTTT. The chain recombines TRBV2 with TRBJ1-6; 8 nucleotides align to TRBD1. This CDR3 contains 15 residues. Germline lookup yields CDR1 SNHLY and CDR2 FYNNEI. After removal of 6 bases from V and 7 bases from J, the junction contained 8 bases not matched to a gene.